The 27 T cell receptor beta chains reported below all come from one sample, sequenced in a study of blood T cell repertoires in COVID-19. The method was immunoSEQ multiplex PCR; TCRdb's version includes in-frame clones alone and lacks a portion of them. The sample lists around 300,000 clones, around 92% occurring once. Sequencing used PBMCs or T cells enriched from blood (not recorded which). These TCRs come from a woman under 40 who had recovered from COVID-19.

The genes are TRBV21-1 and TRBJ2-7; the D segment call TRBD2 is taken from the table without a DNA check. TRBV21-1 is a known pseudogene. This CDR3 spans 14 amino acids. CDR3 sequence reads: CASSPTGSPYEQYF. The CDR3 DNA reads TGTGCCAGCAGCCCGACCGGGAGCCCCTACGAGCAGTACTTC.

The chain joins TRBV5-6 to TRBJ1-2; 9 positions match TRBD1. This CDR3 spans 13 amino acids. Germline V gives CDR1 SGHDT, CDR2 YYEEEE. V shed 7 bases and J 5 bases; nucleotides not matched to a gene: 6. The CDR3 reads CASDQQGAYGYTF. As DNA, the CDR3 is TGTGCCAGCGATCAACAGGGGGCTTATGGCTACACCTTC.

This sequence joins TRBV19 and TRBJ2-7; TRBD1 is a possible D gene (5 bases). Trimming stripped 2 bases from V and 3 bases from J, with 14 bases between. The CDR3 extends over 15 amino acids. Germline CDR1 LNHDA, CDR2 SQIVND (reference sequence). The CDR3, as DNA: TGTGCCAGTAGTATACGTCAGGGATCATTCTACGAGCAGTACTTC. This codes for CASSIRQGSFYEQYF.

The chain recombines TRBV29-1 with TRBJ2-1; TRBD2 agrees at 14 bases. The ends lost 6 bases at V and 4 bases at J; junction bases unmatched: 5. CDR3 length: 15 amino acids. Germline CDR1 SQVTM, CDR2 ANQGSEA. Written as DNA, the CDR3 is TGCAGCGTGGACGGGACTAGCGGGAGATACAATGAGCAGTTCTTC. It translates to CSVDGTSGRYNEQFF.

V usage is TRBV11-2 and J usage is TRBJ1-4, with D hard to call. V lost 5 bases and J lost 3, with 13 bases in between. There are 15 residues in the CDR3. Per the germline V gene, CDR1 is SGHAT and CDR2 is FQNNGV. CDR3 sequence: CASSGNTIPNEKLFF. The DNA of the CDR3 is TGTGCCAGCAGCGGTAACACAATTCCTAATGAAAAACTGTTTTTT.

This chain joins TRBV2 and TRBJ2-7; maybe TRBD1 (5 bases). The V end lost 0 bases, the J end lost 3 bases, and 18 bases lay between the germline ends. The germline V gene encodes CDR1 SNHLY and CDR2 FYNNEI. The CDR3 consists of 17 residues. The chain's CDR3 is CASSEAQNRPTGYEQYF. The CDR3, as DNA: TGTGCCAGCAGTGAAGCGCAGAACAGGCCGACCGGCTACGAGCAGTACTTC. Full variable domain (rest looked up from reference TRBV2 and TRBJ2-7): EPEVTQTPSHQVTQMGQEVILRCVPISNHLYFYWYRQILGQKVEFLVSFYNNEISEKSEIFDDQFSVERPDGSNFTLKIRSTKLEDSAMYFCASSEAQNRPTGYEQYFGPGTRLTVT.

This rearrangement joins TRBV7-2 to TRBJ2-3; D is ambiguous. The CDR3 has 16 residues. The V end was cut by 5 bases, the J end by 0 bases, with 15 bases between. From germline, CDR1 is SGHTA and CDR2 FQGNSA. The CDR3 reads CASSRLSAASTDTQYF. The CDR3 DNA follows: TGTGCCAGCAGCCGTCTTTCGGCGGCTAGCACAGATACGCAGTATTTT.

This clone was recorded once. The chain has TRBV11-3 and TRBJ2-1; TRBD2 matches at 8 bases. CDR1 SGHNT and CDR2 YENEEA come from the germline V gene. The junction had 5 bases not matched to a gene; V was cut back by 5 bases and J by 8 bases. This CDR3 has 13 residues. CDR3 DNA: TGTGCCAGCAGCAAAGCGGGAGACCATGAGCAGTTCTTC. It codes for CASSKAGDHEQFF. The complete variable domain, with remaining parts taken from reference TRBV11-3 and TRBJ2-1, reads EAGVVQSPRYKIIEKKQPVAFWCNPISGHNTLYWYLQNLGQGPELLIRYENEEAVDDSQLPKDRFSAERLKGVDSTLKIQPAELGDSAVYLCASSKAGDHEQFFGPGTRLTVL.

The chain uses TRBV4-2 and TRBJ2-5; D might be TRBD1 (6 bases). The CDR3 runs 16 residues. The germline gives CDR1 LGHNA, CDR2 YNFKEQ. The V and J ends lost 0 bases and 7 bases respectively, with 18 bases between them. CDR3 in amino acids: CASSQESERLGATQYF. The DNA for the CDR3 is TGTGCCAGCAGCCAAGAATCTGAACGATTGGGGGCGACCCAGTACTTC.

This chain uses TRBV28 with TRBJ1-2; 8 nucleotides match TRBD1. J was trimmed by 5 bases and V by 2 bases; bases with no gene match: 4. The CDR3 spans 14 residues. The germline V gene has CDR1 MDHEN and CDR2 SYDVKM. CDR3 in amino acids: CASSLDRGGYGYTF. CDR3 nucleotide sequence: TGTGCCAGCAGTTTAGACAGGGGAGGTTATGGCTACACCTTC.

The chain is built from TRBV2 and TRBJ2-3; 7 bases are shared with TRBD2. This CDR3 is built from 18 residues. CDR1 and CDR2 from the germline V gene are SNHLY and FYNNEI. J was trimmed by 1 base and V by 7 bases; bases with no gene match: 17. This CDR3 is CASNSLQRGFKGTDTQYF. CDR3 coding DNA: TGTGCCAGCAATTCCTTGCAGCGGGGATTTAAGGGCACAGATACGCAGTATTTT.

The rearrangement joins TRBV6-5 to TRBJ2-5; a possible D gene is TRBD2 (7 bases). CDR1 is MNHEY and CDR2 is SVGAGI in the germline V gene. The V end was cut by 5 bases, the J end by 5 bases, with 18 bases between. The CDR3 sequence is 15 residues long. As DNA, the CDR3 is TGTGCCAGCAGTCCGCCAGGGGAGGGAGGTGAGACCCAGTACTTC. Translation: CASSPPGEGGETQYF.

The V gene is TRBV28, the J gene TRBJ2-7; maybe TRBD1 (6 bases). This CDR3 spans 13 amino acids. V gave up 6 bases and J gave up 5 bases, with 14 bases separating them. Per the germline V gene, CDR1 is MDHEN and CDR2 is SYDVKM. The CDR3 loop is CASRGTPTHEQYF. CDR3 nucleotide sequence: TGTGCCAGCAGGGGGACACCCACCCACGAGCAGTACTTC.

J is TRBJ2-3 and V is TRBV6-2 or TRBV6-3, with TRBD2 identical over 8 bases. V lost 5 bases and J lost 0; bases outside the gene matches: 4. Germline V gene sequence: CDR1 MNHEY, CDR2 SVGEGT. The CDR3 contains 15 residues. CDR3 DNA sequence: TGTGCCAGCAGTACTAGCGGTTTCAGCACAGATACGCAGTATTTT. It specifies CASSTSGFSTDTQYF.

V gene TRBV5-4 combines with J gene TRBJ2-1; 8 bases agree with TRBD2. CDR1 and CDR2 (germline): SGHNT, YYREEE (reference sequence). J gave up 0 bases and V 5 bases, and 7 bases lay outside the gene matches. CDR3 size: 16 residues. The CDR3 DNA reads as TGTGCCAGCAGTTTAGCGAGCGGGAGCTCCTACAATGAGCAGTTCTTC. It is translated as CASSLASGSSYNEQFF.

This clone was picked up one time. The chain couples TRBV10-3 to TRBJ2-1, with unresolved D. Trimming shortened V by 3 bases and J by 0 bases, and 6 bases separated the two germline ends. The CDR3 consists of 14 residues. From germline, CDR1 is ENHRY and CDR2 SYGVKD. As DNA, the CDR3 is TGTGCCATCAGTGACTATAGCTCCTACAATGAGCAGTTCTTC. It codes for CAISDYSSYNEQFF.

J is TRBJ1-6 and V is TRBV4-2; TRBD1 matches at 10 bases. CDR3 length equals 17 residues. Germline values: CDR1 LGHNA, CDR2 YNFKEQ. The V segment lost 3 bases and the J segment 5 bases; nucleotides outside the gene matches: 7. The CDR3 DNA sequence: TGTGCCAGCAGCCAGAGACTCGGGACAGGGGATAATTCACCCCTCCACTTT. Translating gives CASSQRLGTGDNSPLHF.

The rearrangement uses TRBV27 and TRBJ1-1; no reliable D call. With 4 bases removed from V and 3 bases from J, the gap between germline ends came to 9 bases. This CDR3 region has 13 residues. Germline assignment: CDR1 MNHEY and CDR2 SMNVEV (reference sequence). The CDR3 spells CASSSKPDTEAFF. The DNA for the CDR3 is TGTGCCAGCAGTTCGAAGCCGGACACTGAAGCTTTCTTT.

V is TRBV10-1 and J is TRBJ1-4, with TRBD1 identical over 7 bases. The CDR3 runs 15 residues. CDR1 is WNHNN, CDR2 SYGVQD, per germline (reference sequence). V dropped 4 bases and J dropped 8; count of bases not matched to a gene: 10. The CDR3 is CASSASTGAAEKLFF. In nucleotides, the CDR3 is TGCGCCAGCAGTGCGAGTACAGGGGCTGCGGAAAAACTGTTTTTT.

V usage is TRBV7-8 and J usage is TRBJ2-7; TRBD1 aligns across 11 bases. The CDR3 runs 15 residues. CDR1 is SGHVS, CDR2 FQNEAQ, per germline. Losses at the gene ends were 5 bases for V and 4 bases for J; bases not matched to a gene: 7. CDR3 in amino acids: CASSTRTGGPYEQYF. CDR3 nucleotide sequence: TGTGCCAGCAGCACACGGACAGGGGGCCCGTACGAGCAGTACTTC.

V is TRBV23-1 and J is TRBJ2-7; 12 bases align to TRBD2. TRBV23-1 is treated as an ORF (open reading frame) with a function not yet certain. With 0 bases clipped from V and 5 bases from J, the junction kept 11 bases outside the gene matches. The CDR3 has 18 residues. For the CDR3, the DNA is TGCGCCAGCAGTCAATCGTTGGCTAGCGGGAGGGCCTTGCACGAGCAGTACTTC. Translation: CASSQSLASGRALHEQYF.

J is TRBJ1-5 and V is TRBV28, with D maybe TRBD1 (5 bases). Germline V CDR1 and CDR2: MDHEN, SYDVKM. This CDR3 has 14 residues. Trimming took 4 bases from V and 4 from J, leaving 11 bases between them. CDR3 protein: CASSSPGGNQPQHF. The CDR3 region has the DNA TGTGCCAGCAGTTCCCCTGGGGGGAATCAGCCCCAGCATTTT.

The sample holds one count of this clone. This chain connects TRBV5-4 to TRBJ1-3, with D unresolved. Germline values: CDR1 SGHNT, CDR2 YYREEE (reference sequence). Trimming cost V 5 bases and J 0 bases, with 9 bases left between them. The CDR3 consists of 14 residues. DNA for the CDR3: TGTGCCAGCAGACCCGGGATCTCTGGAAACACCATATATTTT. It specifies CASRPGISGNTIYF.

CDR3 loop: CASGGAGAWETQYF. The CDR3 bases are TGCGCCAGCGGGGGCGCGGGGGCGTGGGAGACCCAGTACTTC. The chain links TRBV5-1 to TRBJ2-5; a possible D gene is TRBD2 (7 bases). Germline V gives CDR1 SGHRS, CDR2 YFSETQ. The CDR3 contains 14 residues. With 7 bases removed from V and 5 bases from J, the gap between germline ends came to 18 bases.

The gene calls are TRBV5-6 and TRBJ1-5, with unresolved D. This CDR3 is built from 14 residues. The V and J ends lost 3 bases and 3 bases respectively, with 10 bases between them. Per the germline V gene, CDR1 is SGHDT and CDR2 is YYEEEE. The CDR3 DNA is TGTGCCAGCAGCTGGCAGGCAAACAATCAGCCCCAGCATTTT. Amino acids: CASSWQANNQPQHF.

This clone occurred once. The chain carries TRBV9 and TRBJ2-1, with D perhaps matching TRBD1 (6 bases). V lost 4 bases to trimming and J lost 8 bases, with 25 bases between them. Germline CDR1 SGDLS, CDR2 YYNGEE. The length of the CDR3 is 17 residues. CDR3 residues: CASSKLDRGRSLDEQFF. The CDR3, as DNA: TGTGCCAGCAGCAAGTTGGACAGAGGAAGATCGTTGGATGAGCAGTTCTTC.

The gene calls are TRBV5-5 and TRBJ2-5, with 10 positions matching TRBD1. The CDR3 sequence is 16 residues long. Looked up from germline, CDR1 is SGHKS and CDR2 is YYEKEE (reference sequence). V shed 4 bases, J shed 2 bases, and the junction held 8 bases outside the gene matches. CDR3 DNA sequence: TGTGCCAGCAGCCAGAGGACAGGGGGGCCACAAGAGACCCAGTACTTC. Its protein product is CASSQRTGGPQETQYF.